This T cell receptor beta chain is from a study of T cell repertoires in cytomegalovirus infection. Study findings and constraints: The ex vivo response showed dominance by HLA-C-restricted CMV-specific TCR beta clonotypes.

Each CDR3 protein gets one entry after TCRdb re-called the reads with MiXCR. The sample consists of approximately 500,000 distinct CDR3 sequences, approximately 15% of them appearing once. Comment on this clonotype: Its target is not known.

CDR1 is SGDLS and CDR2 is YYNGEE in the germline V gene. The length of the CDR3 is 15 residues. The V and J ends lost 0 bases and 0 bases respectively, with 7 bases between them. Material for sequencing was CD8+ T cells from PBMCs. The chain uses TRBV9 and TRBJ2-1; the D is unclear. The sequence was obtained from a human donor in good health (CMV status not recorded). Some clones in this sample may be carry-over from other donors' samples. The CDR3, as DNA: TGTGCCAGCAGCGTAGGGCAGAACTCCTACAATGAGCAGTTCTTC. Residues: CASSVGQNSYNEQFF.